The 19 T cell receptor beta chains listed next were all sequenced from one sample in a study of cytomegalovirus exposure and HLA in healthy donors (dated by TCRdb to about 2017). Receptors were amplified or captured by the immunoSEQ multiplex PCR assay. The multiplex PCR relied on a mix of 60 forward primers for TCR Vbeta segments and 13 reverse primers for TCR Jbeta segments. TCRdb took this table from immuneACCESS and kept in-frame rearrangements with V and J called. Such tables lack part of the clones; where checked against another copy, unresolved V genes explain under half of the gap, and the rest is unexplained. The sample table contains 150,000 or so clones; only one count was recorded for 77% of them. Under 2% of the sample comes from the top ten. Sequencing was performed on PBMCs. The receptor set was obtained from a young woman in good health and CMV-seronegative.

The chain uses TRBV5-1 and TRBJ1-5; a weak D match, TRBD1 (5 bases). The germline V gene has CDR1 SGHRS and CDR2 YFSETQ. Trimming pared 5 bases from V and 6 bases from J, leaving 12 bases between. The CDR3 length is 13 residues. The DNA of the CDR3 is TGCGCCAGCAGGGAGACGGGGGGTCAGCCCCAGCATTTT. It is translated as CASRETGGQPQHF.

The chain links TRBV29-1 to TRBJ2-1, with 7 bases fitting TRBD2. This CDR3 is built from 15 residues. Trimming removed 1 base from V and 5 bases from J; junction bases left unmatched: 8. Per germline, CDR1 SQVTM and CDR2 ANQGSEA. The CDR3 loop reads CSVEARLAVNNEQFF. CDR3 coding DNA: TGCAGCGTTGAAGCGAGGCTAGCGGTTAACAATGAGCAGTTCTTC.

CDR3 loop: CASSLLSGTGVRETQYF. DNA of the CDR3: TGTGCCAGCAGTTTATTGTCCGGGACAGGGGTACGGGAGACCCAGTACTTC. The chain employs TRBV28 and TRBJ2-5; 10 positions match TRBD1. In germline, CDR1 is MDHEN, CDR2 SYDVKM. J gave up 5 bases and V 1 base, and 10 bases lay outside the gene matches. The CDR3 covers 17 residues.

The chain couples TRBV4-2 to TRBJ2-7; 11 nucleotides line up with TRBD2. V lost 0 bases, J lost 3 bases, and 4 bases stayed unmatched. Looked up from germline, CDR1 is LGHNA and CDR2 is YNFKEQ. The CDR3 runs to 16 residues. In DNA, the CDR3 is TGTGCCAGCAGCCAAGAGTCGACTAGCGGGAACTACGAGCAGTACTTC. This sequence encodes CASSQESTSGNYEQYF.

This clone was seen a single time. V and J are TRBV7-2 and TRBJ2-5; D is possibly TRBD1 (6 bases). CDR3 size: 13 residues. The V end was cut by 4 bases, the J end by 4 bases, with 10 bases between. CDR1 is SGHTA and CDR2 is FQGNSA in the germline V gene. DNA of the CDR3: TGTGCCAGCAGCTCAGGACAGTCAGAGACCCAGTACTTC. It yields the protein CASSSGQSETQYF.

The chain recombines TRBV30 with TRBJ1-4, with TRBD1 matching 8 bases. CDR3 length: 13 amino acids. The V segment lost 4 bases and the J segment 6 bases; nucleotides outside the gene matches: 4. Looked up from germline, CDR1 is GTSNPN and CDR2 is SVGIG (reference sequence). Written as DNA, the CDR3 is TGTGCCTGGAAGGGACAGGTCCATGAAAAACTGTTTTTT. Translated, it gives CAWKGQVHEKLFF.

The chain links TRBV15 to TRBJ2-1, with 10 bases that match TRBD2. The CDR3 is made up of 15 amino acids. Germline V gene lookup returns CDR1 LNHNV and CDR2 YYDKDF (reference sequence). Trimming at V came to 1 base and at J to 6 bases, leaving 3 bases not matched to a gene. The CDR3 bases are TGTGCCACCAGCAGAGCTAGCGGGAGTATCAATGAGCAGTTCTTC. It codes for CATSRASGSINEQFF.

The chain couples TRBV19 to TRBJ2-5; 9 nucleotides match TRBD2. The end of the DNA fits TRBJ2-7 better, so the J call may be wrong. This CDR3 comprises 17 residues. The germline V gene encodes CDR1 LNHDA and CDR2 SQIVND (reference sequence). CDR3 in DNA: TGTGCCAGTAGTATAAGGGTCGGAGCGGGAGGTTTTAACGAGCAGTACTTC. It codes for CASSIRVGAGGFNEQYF.

The chain is built from TRBV7-9 and TRBJ1-1; D uncertain. Between the trimmed V and J ends, which lost 1 base and 5 bases, there was a span of 11 bases. The CDR3 sequence is 14 residues long. The germline V gene has CDR1 SEHNR and CDR2 FQNEAQ (reference sequence). This CDR3 is CASSLVLPRTEAFF. The CDR3 DNA is TGTGCCAGCAGCTTAGTCCTTCCTCGTACTGAAGCTTTCTTT.

With respect to this clone: One end of the junction does not line up with germline, which may come from a read error. This rearrangement joins TRBV4-2 to TRBJ2-4; D unresolved. Germline CDR1 and CDR2: LGHNA and YNFKEQ. CDR3 length equals 13 residues. The CDR3 DNA is TGTGCCAGCGGCCAGGCATCCGAAAACATTCAGTACTTC. This codes for CASGQASENIQYF.

This clone appeared a few times. This rearrangement joins TRBV29-1 to TRBJ1-1; D remains unclear. CDR3 size: 10 residues. Trimming took off 7 bases at V and 4 bases at J, with 7 bases between the two ends. CDR1 SQVTM and CDR2 ANQGSEA come from the germline V gene. The CDR3 DNA reads as TGCAGCGCCCAGGCCACTGAAGCTTTCTTT. Its translation is CSAQATEAFF.

The V and J genes are TRBV6-5 and TRBJ1-3; D not certain. The CDR3 has 12 amino acids. Germline-derived CDR1 and CDR2 are MNHEY and SVGAGI. Deletions cut 6 bases from V and 0 bases from J, with 3 bases between. CDR3 DNA: TGTGCCAGCAGGGCCTCTGGAAACACCATATATTTT. This sequence encodes CASRASGNTIYF.

The chain recombines TRBV7-9 with TRBJ1-1; D might be TRBD1 (5 bases). V was trimmed by 0 bases and J by 11 bases, leaving 16 bases between them. The CDR3 runs 14 residues. The V gene's germline CDR1 is SEHNR and CDR2 FQNEAQ (reference sequence). This CDR3 reads CASSLADRANRAFF. The DNA for the CDR3 is TGTGCCAGCAGCTTAGCGGATAGGGCCAACAGGGCTTTCTTT.

This CDR3 reads CASSSQAHEQYF. DNA for the CDR3: TGCGCCAGCAGCTCACAGGCGCACGAGCAGTACTTC. The chain combines TRBV5-1 with TRBJ2-7; D might be TRBD1 (5 bases). The CDR3 totals 12 residues. Per the germline V gene, CDR1 is SGHRS and CDR2 is YFSETQ. V lost 3 bases and J 5 bases, leaving 9 bases between the germline ends.

This chain joins TRBV5-4 and TRBJ2-7; D remains unclear. Germline V CDR1 and CDR2: SGHNT, YYREEE (reference sequence). Trimming took 0 bases from V and 2 from J, leaving 9 bases between them. The CDR3 sequence is 14 residues long. Written as DNA, the CDR3 is TGTGCCAGCAGCTTGGGCCGAGATCCCTACGAGCAGTACTTC. Translated: CASSLGRDPYEQYF. The variable domain in full, completed from reference TRBV5-4 and TRBJ2-7, reads ETGVTQSPTHLIKTRGQQVTLRCSSQSGHNTVSWYQQALGQGPQFIFQYYREEENGRGNFPPRFSGLQFPNYSSELNVNALELDDSALYLCASSLGRDPYEQYFGPGTRLTVT.

This clone was counted a few times. The gene calls are TRBV10-3 and TRBJ1-1; D not certain. From germline, CDR1 is ENHRY and CDR2 SYGVKD. V lost 3 bases and J lost 0, with 11 bases in between. This CDR3 spans 15 amino acids. This CDR3 reads CAISDPSRMNTEAFF. CDR3 in DNA: TGTGCCATCAGTGATCCGAGCAGGATGAACACTGAAGCTTTCTTT.

This clone was found once. J is TRBJ2-1 and V is TRBV5-1, with 8 bases lining up with TRBD2. Germline loops: CDR1 SGHRS, CDR2 YFSETQ. J was trimmed by 4 bases and V by 0 bases; bases with no gene match: 3. The CDR3 covers 15 residues. The CDR3 DNA follows: TGCGCCAGCAGCTTGGTAGCGGGGCCGTACAATGAGCAGTTCTTC. It codes for CASSLVAGPYNEQFF.

This chain uses TRBV29-1 with TRBJ1-2, with 8 bases lining up with TRBD1. Losses at the gene ends were 6 bases for V and 3 bases for J; bases not matched to a gene: 6. Germline V CDR1 and CDR2: SQVTM, ANQGSEA. The CDR3 loop spans 13 amino acids. Here the CDR3 DNA reads TGCAGCGTCGGACAGGGTTGGTACTATGGCTACACCTTC. It codes for CSVGQGWYYGYTF.

This sequence joins TRBV5-8 and TRBJ1-2, with D maybe TRBD1 (5 bases). Trimming stripped 3 bases from V and 4 bases from J, with 13 bases between. The CDR3 contains 14 residues. Germline V CDR1 and CDR2: SGHTS, YDEGEE. CDR3 in amino acids: CASSYTGDRYGYTF. As DNA, the CDR3 is TGTGCCAGCAGCTATACGGGGGACCGCTATGGCTACACCTTC.